This TCR beta chain was profiled in a study of PD-L1 blockade in urothelial cancer. Points from the study as a whole: Patients with durable benefit had greater blood expansion of tumor-associated TCR clones 3 weeks into treatment.

CDR3 length: 16 amino acids. Trimming removed 3 bases at V and 0 bases at J, with 12 bases between. Per the germline V gene, CDR1 is MDHEN and CDR2 is SYDVKM. Worth noting for this clone: No antigen is known for it.

TCRdb keeps only in-frame clones here, not all; method: immunoSEQ multiplex PCR. The sample holds 41,000 or so clones, over 65% seen once. Sequenced here: PBMCs, sampled around atezolizumab (anti-PD-L1) treatment. This TCR was sampled from a man aged 55 to 69 with urothelial cancer. The chain employs TRBV28 and TRBJ1-5, with D uncertain. CDR3 amino acids: CASSLAEDYSNQPQHF. CDR3 nucleotide sequence: TGTGCCAGCAGTTTGGCGGAGGATTATAGCAATCAGCCCCAGCATTTT.